One sample yielded the 19 T cell receptor beta chains listed below, sequenced in a study of T cells after yellow fever vaccination. TCRdb recomputed calls from the 5' RACE reads with MiXCR, one row per CDR3 protein. The sample gives around 250,000 distinct CDR3 sequences, about 5.2% of which show up once; more than 3% is in the top ten. The material sequenced was CD4+ T cells sorted from PBMCs, taken on the day of the yellow fever booster vaccination. The receptors come from a man aged 18 to 35 who received the YFV17D yellow fever vaccine.

Ten or more counts support this clonotype. The chain joins TRBV28 to TRBJ2-4; D unclear. Trimming removed 6 bases at V and 5 bases at J, with 11 bases between. The CDR3 is 13 amino acids. Germline V CDR1 and CDR2: MDHEN, SYDVKM. The CDR3 coding sequence is TGTGCCAGCAGCCCGGACCGCGAAAACATTCAGTACTTC. Protein sequence: CASSPDRENIQYF.

This clonotype was detected many times. The rearrangement uses TRBV7-9 and TRBJ1-1; no firm D call. In germline, CDR1 is SEHNR, CDR2 FQNEAQ (reference sequence). Trimming removed 0 bases from V and 1 base from J, with 6 bases in between. This CDR3 has 14 amino acids. CDR3 nucleotide sequence: TGTGCCAGCAGCTTAGCGCCAGAGAACACTGAAGCTTTCTTT. Its translation: CASSLAPENTEAFF.

This clonotype was observed a handful of times. CDR3 sequence: CASRIVGTDTQYF. The CDR3 coding sequence is TGTGCCAGCAGGATAGTAGGGACAGATACGCAGTATTTT. The chain links TRBV7-2 to TRBJ2-3; the D is unclear. The CDR3 covers 13 residues. The germline CDR1 and CDR2 sequences are SGHTA and FQGNSA. V shed 6 bases and J shed 3 bases, with 10 bases lying between them.

This clonotype was counted only a few times. This chain uses TRBV2 with TRBJ1-5; the match to TRBD1 covers 7 bases. The CDR3 runs 15 residues. In germline, CDR1 is SNHLY, CDR2 FYNNEI. V was clipped by 8 bases and J by 4 bases; unmatched bases: 11. CDR3 sequence reads: CASGFPGQLNQPQHF. DNA of the CDR3: TGTGCCAGCGGGTTCCCGGGACAGCTGAATCAGCCCCAGCATTTT. Supplemented by reference TRBV2 and TRBJ1-5, the full variable domain reads EPEVTQTPSHQVTQMGQEVILRCVPISNHLYFYWYRQILGQKVEFLVSFYNNEISEKSEIFDDQFSVERPDGSNFTLKIRSTKLEDSAMYFCASGFPGQLNQPQHFGDGTRLSIL.

This clonotype was seen once. The chain employs TRBV9 and TRBJ1-1; D remains unclear. V was cut by 5 bases and J by 1 base, with 12 bases left in between. CDR3 length: 14 residues. Germline CDR1 and CDR2: SGDLS and YYNGEE. The CDR3: CASSDFDKNTEAFF. DNA of the CDR3: TGTGCCAGCAGTGATTTCGACAAGAACACTGAAGCTTTCTTT.

This clonotype was observed a handful of times. CDR3 protein: CASSLVPSEAYEQYF. The DNA for the CDR3 is TGTGCCAGCAGTTTGGTTCCTAGCGAGGCCTACGAGCAGTACTTC. The chain uses TRBV12-3 or TRBV12-4 and TRBJ2-7, with D perhaps TRBD2 (6 bases). Deletions cut 3 bases from V and 2 bases from J, with 14 bases between. The CDR3 has 15 residues.

The chain has TRBV5-4 and TRBJ1-4; D perhaps matches TRBD1 (6 bases). The V end lost 4 bases, the J end lost 6 bases, and 13 bases lay between the germline ends. The CDR3 totals 14 residues. Looked up from germline, CDR1 is SGHNT and CDR2 is YYREEE (reference sequence). The CDR3 spells CASSPDRTDEKLFF. CDR3 DNA: TGTGCCAGCAGCCCCGACAGGACCGATGAAAAACTGTTTTTT.

In DNA form, the CDR3 reads TGCAGTGCGTCGGGACAGGCCACCAATAATTCACCCCTCCACTTT. Its protein is CSASGQATNNSPLHF. This chain joins TRBV20-1 and TRBJ1-6, with TRBD1 identical over 8 bases. The CDR3 is made up of 15 amino acids. The trim removed 6 bases at V and 5 bases at J, leaving 9 bases unmatched. In germline, CDR1 is DFQATT, CDR2 SNEGSKA (reference sequence).

This clonotype was seen at least ten times. This rearrangement joins TRBV18 to TRBJ2-1, with TRBD1 matching over 8 bases. Germline lookup yields CDR1 KGHSH and CDR2 LQKENI. This CDR3 is 15 amino acids long. The trim removed 2 bases at V and 2 bases at J, leaving 2 bases unmatched. The CDR3 region has the DNA TGTGCCAGCTCACCATCGACAGGGGCCTACAATGAGCAGTTCTTC. Its translation is CASSPSTGAYNEQFF. Together with reference TRBV18 and TRBJ2-1, the CDR3 gives the full variable domain: NAGVMQNPRHLVRRRGQEARLRCSPMKGHSHVYWYRQLPEEGLKFMVYLQKENIIDESGMPKERFSAEFPKEGPSILRIQQVVRGDSAAYFCASSPSTGAYNEQFFGPGTRLTVL.

In DNA form, the CDR3 reads TGTGCCATCGGGGGGGACGCAGATACGCAGTATTTT. This translates into CAIGGDADTQYF. V is TRBV10-3 and J is TRBJ2-3; TRBD2 aligns across 7 bases. V gave up 8 bases and J gave up 4 bases; unmatched junction bases: 3. Germline V gene lookup returns CDR1 ENHRY and CDR2 SYGVKD. The CDR3 runs to 12 residues.

The chain has TRBV29-1 and TRBJ1-3; D remains unclear. CDR1 is SQVTM and CDR2 is ANQGSEA in the germline V gene. The V end was cut by 0 bases, the J end by 4 bases, with 7 bases between. The CDR3 spans 13 residues. The CDR3 reads CSVEEGSGNTIYF. The CDR3 DNA reads as TGCAGCGTTGAAGAGGGATCCGGAAACACCATATATTTT.

This clonotype was counted ten times or more. The rearrangement uses TRBV7-2 and TRBJ1-1; D gene unclear. The V and J ends lost 2 bases and 0 bases respectively, with 7 bases between them. The CDR3 has 14 amino acids. Germline CDR1 and CDR2: SGHTA and FQGNSA. The CDR3 sequence is CASSLRSLNTEAFF. CDR3 sequence (DNA): TGTGCCAGCAGCTTACGGTCCTTGAACACTGAAGCTTTCTTT. The full variable domain, in which reference TRBV7-2 and TRBJ1-1 provide the parts outside the CDR3, is GAGVSQSPSNKVTEKGKDVELRCDPISGHTALYWYRQSLGQGLEFLIYFQGNSAPDKSGLPSDRFSAERTGGSVSTLTIQRTQQEDSAVYLCASSLRSLNTEAFFGQGTRLTVV.

The chain uses TRBV7-9 and TRBJ1-1; possible D gene TRBD1, 6 bases. CDR3 length: 14 amino acids. Trimming took off 5 bases at V and 1 base at J, with 11 bases between the two ends. In germline, CDR1 is SEHNR, CDR2 FQNEAQ (reference sequence). Here the CDR3 DNA reads TGTGCCAGCAGCGGTGACAGGTCGAACACTGAAGCTTTCTTT. The encoded protein is CASSGDRSNTEAFF.

The chain couples TRBV19 to TRBJ1-2, with TRBD1 matching over 12 bases. Germline CDR1 reads LNHDA; CDR2 reads SQIVND (reference sequence). The CDR3 spans 15 residues. The ends lost 0 bases at V and 6 bases at J; junction bases unmatched: 2. CDR3 protein: CASSIEGQGADGYTF. CDR3 coding DNA: TGTGCCAGTAGTATAGAGGGACAGGGGGCCGATGGCTACACCTTC.

The gene calls are TRBV19 and TRBJ1-2; 11 positions match TRBD1. The germline V gene has CDR1 LNHDA and CDR2 SQIVND (reference sequence). CDR3 length: 16 residues. V gave up 3 bases and J gave up 7 bases; unmatched junction bases: 10. CDR3 in DNA: TGTGCCAGTAGTATCCTACCCGGACAGGGGGCGAGTGGCTACACCTTC. Protein: CASSILPGQGASGYTF.

A few counts support this clonotype. The V gene is TRBV9, the J gene TRBJ2-5; D possibly uses TRBD1 or TRBD2 (6 bases each). The ends were cut back, 3 bases at V and 4 bases at J, with 16 bases in the middle. CDR3 length: 15 amino acids. Germline values: CDR1 SGDLS, CDR2 YYNGEE. The CDR3 loop is CASSGGATGGETQYF. Written as DNA, the CDR3 is TGTGCCAGCAGCGGGGGGGCCACCGGTGGAGAGACCCAGTACTTC.

This clonotype was counted only a few times. The CDR3 protein is CASEFSDTGELFF. CDR3 nucleotide sequence: TGTGCCAGCGAGTTCTCAGACACCGGGGAGCTGTTTTTT. V is TRBV6-1 and J is TRBJ2-2; D is uncertain. V was pared by 8 bases and J by 3 bases, with 10 bases between. Germline V lookup: CDR1 MNHNS, CDR2 SASEGT. The CDR3 covers 13 residues.

This clonotype was counted between two and nine times. This chain connects TRBV12-5 to TRBJ1-4, with TRBD1 as a possible D gene (5 bases). Per the germline V gene, CDR1 is LGHNT and CDR2 is FRNRAP. The CDR3 extends over 12 amino acids. The CDR3 DNA sequence: TGTGCCACCACGGACGGGACCGAAAAACTGTTTTTT. This translates into CATTDGTEKLFF.

This clonotype showed up many times. The chain recombines TRBV6-2 or TRBV6-3 with TRBJ2-3; D remains ambiguous. Trimming pared 8 bases from V and 0 bases from J, leaving 12 bases between. Per germline, CDR1 MNHEY and CDR2 SVGEGT. This CDR3 spans 14 amino acids. CDR3 sequence reads: CASSEVTSTDTQYF. CDR3 nucleotide sequence: TGTGCCAGCTCAGAAGTCACAAGCACAGATACGCAGTATTTT.